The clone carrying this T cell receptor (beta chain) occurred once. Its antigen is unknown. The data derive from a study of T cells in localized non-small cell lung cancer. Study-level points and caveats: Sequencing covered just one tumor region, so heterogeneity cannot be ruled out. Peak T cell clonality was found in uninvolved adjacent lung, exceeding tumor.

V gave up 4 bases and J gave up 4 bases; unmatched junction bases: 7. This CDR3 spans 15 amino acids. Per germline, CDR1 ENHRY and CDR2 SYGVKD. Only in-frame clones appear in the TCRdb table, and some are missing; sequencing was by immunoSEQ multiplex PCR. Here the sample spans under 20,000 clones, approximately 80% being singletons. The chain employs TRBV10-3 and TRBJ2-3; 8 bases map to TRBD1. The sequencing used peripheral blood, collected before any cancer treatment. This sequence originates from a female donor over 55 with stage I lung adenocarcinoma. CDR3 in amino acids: CAISGRTGSSDTQYF. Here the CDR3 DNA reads TGTGCCATCAGTGGTAGGACAGGGTCGTCAGATACGCAGTATTTT.